A selection of T cell receptor beta chains follows, all from one sample in a study of blood T cell repertoires in COVID-19. TCRdb keeps only in-frame clones here, not all; method: immunoSEQ multiplex PCR. The sample carries about 230,000 clones, approximately 84% recorded once. Sequencing used peripheral blood. The receptors here all came from a man aged 35-49 years with acute or convalescent COVID-19. CDR3s include the opening cysteine and the closing phenylalanine or tryptophan. The order of the fields is J gene, V gene, D gene, clone size, CDR3 length, CDR3 protein, CDR3 DNA. A D gene is named only where the DNA matches it firmly. Clone size is given for some rows only: seen once, a few or many times, or a class if the clone is expanded.

TRBJ1-2	TRBV19	TRBD1	few	16	CASSPEGQGANYGYTF	TGTGCCAGTAGCCCCGAGGGACAGGGGGCGAACTATGGCTACACCTTC
TRBJ1-5	TRBV2	NA	NA	13	CASSEGHDQPQHF	TGTGCCAGCAGTGAGGGGCATGATCAGCCCCAGCATTTT
TRBJ1-1	TRBV19	TRBD1	NA	15	CASSTLGQVNTEAFF	TGTGCCAGTAGTACCCTAGGACAGGTTAACACTGAAGCTTTCTTT
TRBJ1-1	TRBV11-2	TRBD1	NA	17	CASSLLGGGLFDTEAFF	TGTGCCAGCAGCTTGCTCGGAGGGGGCCTCTTTGACACTGAAGCTTTCTTT
TRBJ2-1	TRBV4-3	NA	NA	15	CASSQSFLARNEQFF	TGCGCCAGCAGCCAATCTTTTCTAGCGAGGAATGAGCAGTTCTTC
TRBJ1-6	TRBV2	NA	NA	19	CASSGVPEGVSSYNSPLHF	TGTGCCAGCAGTGGGGTCCCCGAGGGAGTTAGCTCCTATAATTCACCCCTCCACTTT
TRBJ1-5	TRBV27	TRBD1	NA	18	CASHSRRDRGYSNQPQHF	TGTGCCTCCCATTCACGCCGGGACAGGGGATATAGCAATCAGCCCCAGCATTTT
TRBJ1-5	TRBV6-5	NA	NA	13	CASSREVNQPQHF	TGTGCCAGCAGTCGGGAGGTAAATCAGCCCCAGCATTTT
TRBJ2-7	TRBV2	NA	NA	12	CASSETAYEQYF	TGTGCCAGCAGTGAGACAGCCTACGAGCAGTACTTC
TRBJ2-7	TRBV30	TRBD1	NA	14	CAWSATDRVNEQYF	TGTGCCTGGAGTGCGACGGACAGGGTAAACGAGCAGTACTTC
TRBJ1-4	TRBV29-1	NA	NA	12	CSVEGHSEKLFF	TGCAGCGTTGAAGGCCACAGTGAAAAACTGTTTTTT
TRBJ1-4	TRBV5-1	NA	few	16	CASSSNPQGYNEKLFF	TGCGCCAGCAGCTCGAACCCACAGGGTTATAATGAAAAACTGTTTTTT
TRBJ1-5	TRBV25-1	TRBD1	NA	14	CASSPGQGNQPQHF	TGTGCCAGCAGTCCGGGACAGGGTAATCAGCCCCAGCATTTT
TRBJ2-7	TRBV9	NA	NA	14	CASSVSGRGVEQYF	TGTGCCAGCAGCGTGAGCGGGCGGGGAGTCGAGCAGTACTTC
TRBJ1-3	TRBV30	NA	NA	15	CAWSPNSYSGNTIYF	TGTGCCTGGAGTCCCAACAGCTACTCTGGAAACACCATATATTTT
TRBJ2-4	TRBV19	TRBD2	NA	19	CASSPSGRGLQLAKNIQYF	TGTGCCAGTAGCCCTTCGGGGAGGGGACTGCAACTAGCCAAAAACATTCAGTACTTC
TRBJ1-1	TRBV27	NA	NA	16	CASSSWLPESNTEAFF	TGTGCCAGCAGTTCTTGGCTCCCTGAATCGAACACTGAAGCTTTCTTT
TRBJ1-6	TRBV27	NA	once	16	CASSSLGGISGSPLHF	TGTGCCAGCAGTTCCCTCGGGGGGATTTCTGGATCACCCCTCCACTTT
TRBJ1-2	TRBV5-8	NA	NA	15	CASSTSGHFNYGYTF	TGTGCCAGCAGCACTTCGGGACATTTTAACTATGGCTACACCTTC
TRBJ2-3	TRBV5-1	NA	once	13	CASSLQGADTQYF	TGCGCCAGCAGTCTCCAGGGCGCAGATACGCAGTATTTT
TRBJ1-1	TRBV5-6	NA	once	13	CASSKQGTTEAFF	TGTGCCAGCAGCAAACAGGGTACCACTGAAGCTTTCTTT
TRBJ1-1	TRBV30	NA	NA	11	CAWSALTEAFF	TGTGCCTGGAGTGCCCTCACTGAAGCTTTCTTT
TRBJ2-7	TRBV3-1/TRBV3-2	NA	NA	15	CASSQDSSGPRQQYF	TGTGCCAGCAGCCAAGACTCCAGCGGCCCTCGACAGCAGTACTTC
TRBJ2-2	TRBV7-2	NA	NA	14	CASSLISRVRELFF	TGTGCCAGCAGCTTAATAAGCAGGGTCCGGGAGCTGTTTTTT
TRBJ2-7	TRBV7-6	NA	NA	16	CASSLEAVPGAYEQYF	TGTGCCAGCAGCTTAGAAGCTGTCCCCGGGGCCTACGAGCAGTACTTC
TRBJ1-1	TRBV5-1	NA	NA	13	CASSLAGVTEAFF	TGCGCCAGCAGCTTGGCGGGGGTCACTGAAGCTTTCTTT
TRBJ2-1	TRBV2	TRBD2	NA	13	CASHLGGNNEQFF	TGTGCCAGCCACCTGGGGGGGAACAATGAGCAGTTCTTC
TRBJ2-2	TRBV11-2	NA	once	16	CASSLTGPANTGELFF	TGTGCCAGCAGCCTTACAGGGCCCGCGAACACCGGGGAGCTGTTTTTT
TRBJ1-1	TRBV6-5	NA	NA	13	CASRRAVNTEAFF	TGTGCCAGCAGGCGGGCCGTGAACACTGAAGCTTTCTTT
TRBJ2-1	TRBV19	TRBD2	once	15	CASSRLAGAGNEQFF	TGTGCCAGTAGTCGACTAGCGGGGGCTGGCAATGAGCAGTTCTTC
TRBJ2-1	TRBV19	NA	NA	16	CASSPNRLEGHNEQFF	TGTGCCAGTAGCCCGAACCGGCTGGAGGGGCACAATGAGCAGTTCTTC
TRBJ1-5	TRBV10-3	TRBD1	once	13	CAISGGQGEPQHF	TGTGCCATCAGTGGGGGGCAGGGGGAACCCCAGCATTTT
TRBJ1-1	TRBV5-1	TRBD1	NA	15	CASSLGQGAVTEAFF	TGCGCCAGCAGTCTCGGACAGGGGGCGGTCACTGAAGCTTTCTTT
TRBJ2-1	TRBV7-7	TRBD2	NA	16	CASSAITSAPGNEQFF	TGTGCTAGCAGCGCAATCACTAGCGCTCCTGGGAATGAGCAGTTCTTC
TRBJ1-2	TRBV30	TRBD1	NA	12	CALDRERYGYTF	TGTGCCTTGGACAGGGAAAGGTATGGCTACACCTTC
TRBJ2-7	TRBV9	TRBD1	once	15	CASSVEGQGTYEQYF	TGTGCCAGCAGCGTAGAGGGACAGGGGACCTACGAGCAGTACTTC
TRBJ2-3	TRBV6-1	NA	once	13	CASSDQGGGTQYF	TGTGCCAGCAGTGATCAGGGGGGAGGTACGCAGTATTTT
TRBJ1-5	TRBV7-8	TRBD1	NA	17	CASSPTGTGVPNQPQHF	TGTGCCAGCAGCCCCACCGGGACAGGGGTCCCTAATCAGCCCCAGCATTTT